This T cell receptor beta chain was sequenced during a study of T cells after yellow fever vaccination. V lost 4 bases and J lost 3; bases outside the gene matches: 11. The CDR3 loop spans 17 amino acids. TCRdb recomputed calls from the 5' RACE reads with MiXCR, one row per CDR3 protein. The table includes 300,000 to 400,000 distinct CDR3 sequences, roughly an eighth detected once. The source was CD4+ T cells sorted from PBMCs, collected 15 days after the yellow fever booster vaccination. The TCR sequence derives from a man aged 18 to 29 who received the YFV17D yellow fever vaccine. The chain joins TRBV12-3 or TRBV12-4 to TRBJ2-2; 7 bases agree with TRBD1. CDR3 residues: CASSWAQGTAHTGELFF. Written as DNA, the CDR3 is TGTGCCAGCAGTTGGGCTCAGGGGACAGCCCACACCGGGGAGCTGTTTTTT.